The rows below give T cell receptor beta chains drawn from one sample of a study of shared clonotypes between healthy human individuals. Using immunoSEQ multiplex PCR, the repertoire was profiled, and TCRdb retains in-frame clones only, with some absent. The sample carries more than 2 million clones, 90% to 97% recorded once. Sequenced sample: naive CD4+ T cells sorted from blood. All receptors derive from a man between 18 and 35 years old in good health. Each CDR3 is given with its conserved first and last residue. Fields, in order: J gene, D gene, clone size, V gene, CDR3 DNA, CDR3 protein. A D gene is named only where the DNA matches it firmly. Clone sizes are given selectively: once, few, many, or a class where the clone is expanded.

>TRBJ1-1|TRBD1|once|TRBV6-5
TGTGCCAGCAGTTCGGGGGACAGACTTACTGAAGCTTTCTTT
CASSSGDRLTEAFF
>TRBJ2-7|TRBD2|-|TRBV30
TGTGCCTGGGCGGGAGTATACACCTACGAGCAGTACTTC
CAWAGVYTYEQYF
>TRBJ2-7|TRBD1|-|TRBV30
TGTGCCTGGAGTATTAGACCCGAAGGGGGCTGGTTTAGCGAGCAGTACTTC
CAWSIRPEGGWFSEQYF
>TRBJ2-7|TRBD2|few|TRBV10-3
TGTGCCTCGACTAGCGGGAGCTCCTACGAGCAGTACTTC
CASTSGSSYEQYF
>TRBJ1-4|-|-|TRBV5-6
TGTGCCAGCAGCTTAAGGGAAGCAACTAATGAAAAACTGTTTTTT
CASSLREATNEKLFF
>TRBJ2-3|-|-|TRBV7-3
TGTGCCAGCAGCTCGCAGGGTTGGGGAGATACGCAGTATTTT
CASSSQGWGDTQYF
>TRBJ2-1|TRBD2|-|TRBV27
TGTGCCAGCAGTTCTACTAGCGGAAATAGGGGTGGGCAGTTCTTC
CASSSTSGNRGGQFF
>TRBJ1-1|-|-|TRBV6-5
TGTGCCAGCAGACCCGGGGGGAATATTAACACTGAAGCTTTCTTT
CASRPGGNINTEAFF
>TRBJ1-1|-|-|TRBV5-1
TGCGCCAGCAGCTTGGGGACGGGCGTGAACACTGAAGCTTTCTTT
CASSLGTGVNTEAFF
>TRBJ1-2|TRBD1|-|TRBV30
TGTGCCTGGAGGCTTGGGGGGACAGGGAACTATGGCTACACCTTC
CAWRLGGTGNYGYTF
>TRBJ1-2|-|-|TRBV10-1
TGCGCCAGCAGTGGGGCAGGGTCCTATGGCTACACCTTC
CASSGAGSYGYTF
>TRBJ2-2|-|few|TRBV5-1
TGCGCCAGCAGCCAAACCGACTCGAACACCGGGGAGCTGTTTTTT
CASSQTDSNTGELFF
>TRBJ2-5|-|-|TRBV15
TGTGCCACCAGCACCGATGTCCAGACCCAGTACTTC
CATSTDVQTQYF
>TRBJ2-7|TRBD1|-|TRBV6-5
TGTGCCAGCAGTGCTTACTGGACAGGGAGGTACGAGCAGTACTTC
CASSAYWTGRYEQYF
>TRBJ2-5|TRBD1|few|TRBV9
TGTGCCAGCAGCGCATTTCAGGGGGCTAGGGAGACCCAGTACTTC
CASSAFQGARETQYF
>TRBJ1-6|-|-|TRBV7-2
TGTGCCAGCAGCCAATCTAGGGGCATGGTTTCACCCCTCCACTTT
CASSQSRGMVSPLHF
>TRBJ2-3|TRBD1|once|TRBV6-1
TGTGCCAGCAGTCGACAGGGGACAGATACGCAGTATTTT
CASSRQGTDTQYF
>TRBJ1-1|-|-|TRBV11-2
TGTGCCAGCAGCTTAGGAGGCGGTAAAAAGACTGAAGCTTTCTTT
CASSLGGGKKTEAFF
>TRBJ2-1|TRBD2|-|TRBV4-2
TGTGCCAGCAGCCAGGGGACTAGCGGGTCCTACAATGAGCAGTTCTTC
CASSQGTSGSYNEQFF
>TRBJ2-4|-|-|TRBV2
TGTGCCAGCAGTACAGACACGGGATTCGGCGACATTCAGTACTTC
CASSTDTGFGDIQYF
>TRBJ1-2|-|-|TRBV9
TGTGCCAGCAGCGGACTACGAGGCTACACCTTC
CASSGLRGYTF
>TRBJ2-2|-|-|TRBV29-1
TGCAGCGTTGCGACAAACACCGGGGAGCTGTTTTTT
CSVATNTGELFF
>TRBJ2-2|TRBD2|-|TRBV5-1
TGCGCCAGCAGCTTGGACGCTAGCGGAAACACCGGGGAGCTGTTTTTT
CASSLDASGNTGELFF
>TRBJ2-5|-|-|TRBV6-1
TGTGCCAGCAGTGGGGTCGGGGCCCTTTTAGAGACCCAGTACTTC
CASSGVGALLETQYF
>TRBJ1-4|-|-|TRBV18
TGTGCCAGCTCCTATGTTTCAGGGGCGATTGCAACTAATGAAAAACTGTTTTTT
CASSYVSGAIATNEKLFF
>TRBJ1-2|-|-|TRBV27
TGTGCCAGCAGTTCGGGTGAGGGGAGCTATGGCTACACCTTC
CASSSGEGSYGYTF
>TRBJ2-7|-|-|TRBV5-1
TGCGCCAGCAGTGAGGGCCTCACCTACGAGCAGTACTTC
CASSEGLTYEQYF
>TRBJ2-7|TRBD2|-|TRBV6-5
TGTGCCAGCCGGATCCCGGGGACTAGCGGGGGGGAGCAGTACTTC
CASRIPGTSGGEQYF
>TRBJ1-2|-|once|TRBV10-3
TGTGCCATCAGTGAGTCGAGCCCTCTGGGCGGCTACACCTTC
CAISESSPLGGYTF
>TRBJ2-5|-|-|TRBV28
TGTGCCAGCAGTACCGGACTCTGGACCTGGGAGACCCAGTACTTC
CASSTGLWTWETQYF
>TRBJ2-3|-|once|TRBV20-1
TGCAGTCCCTGGGATACGCAGTATTTT
CSPWDTQYF
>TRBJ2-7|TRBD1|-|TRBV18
TGTGCCAGCTCACCTGACAGGGTGACCTACGAGCAGTACTTC
CASSPDRVTYEQYF
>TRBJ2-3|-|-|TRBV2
TGTGCCAGCAGTCTCTCAGATACGCAGTATTTT
CASSLSDTQYF
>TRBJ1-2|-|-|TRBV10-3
TGTGCCATCAGCCTCAGGGTGGCGAACTATGGCTACACCTTC
CAISLRVANYGYTF
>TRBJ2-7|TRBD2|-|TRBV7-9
TGTGCCAGCAGCTTCGCTAGCGGGAGCGTCTACGAGCAGTACTTC
CASSFASGSVYEQYF
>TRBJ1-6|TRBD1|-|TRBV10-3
TGTGCCATCAGTCAAGGACTCGGACAGGGGAATTCACCCCTCCACTTT
CAISQGLGQGNSPLHF
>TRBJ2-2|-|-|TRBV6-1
TGTGCCAGCAGTGTCAGGCTTGTCATGATGAACACCGGGGAGCTGTTTTTT
CASSVRLVMMNTGELFF
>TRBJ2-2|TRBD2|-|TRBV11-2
TGTGCCAGCAGCGCCTGGACTAGCGGGGGAGCGAACACCGGGGAGCTGTTTTTT
CASSAWTSGGANTGELFF
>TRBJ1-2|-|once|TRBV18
TGTGCCAGCTCACCGGGCGGCGCCGCTGGCTACACCTTC
CASSPGGAAGYTF
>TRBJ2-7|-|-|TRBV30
TGTGCCTGGAGTGTCCTGCCGGGGGCCTACGAGCAGTACTTC
CAWSVLPGAYEQYF
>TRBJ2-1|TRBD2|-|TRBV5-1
TGCGCCAGCAGCCCCTTGACTAGCGGGAGCTCTTATGAGCAGTTCTTC
CASSPLTSGSSYEQFF
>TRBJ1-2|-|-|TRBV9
TGTGCCAGCAGCCCCCGGGAAGGAGGCTATGGCTACACCTTC
CASSPREGGYGYTF
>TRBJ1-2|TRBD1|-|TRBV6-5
TGTGCCAGCAGTCCTCTGGGACAGGGGAACTATGGCTACACCTTC
CASSPLGQGNYGYTF
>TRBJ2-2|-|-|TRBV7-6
TGTGCCAGCACCAAAAGGGCAGTGACGAACACCGGGGAGCTGTTTTTT
CASTKRAVTNTGELFF
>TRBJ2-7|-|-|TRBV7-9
TGTGCCAGCAGCTTAGAATCGGGGGAGCAGTACTTC
CASSLESGEQYF
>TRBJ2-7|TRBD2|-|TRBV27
TGTGCCAGCAGCGGGAGACTAGCGGGAGTCTACGAGCAGTACTTC
CASSGRLAGVYEQYF
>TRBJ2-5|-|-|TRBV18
TGTGCCAGCTCACCACTGAGGGGCCCAGAGACCCAGTACTTC
CASSPLRGPETQYF
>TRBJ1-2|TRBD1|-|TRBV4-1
TGCGCCAGCAGCCAAGGGGGGACAGGGGAGCCGAAAGCCTATGGCTACACCTTC
CASSQGGTGEPKAYGYTF
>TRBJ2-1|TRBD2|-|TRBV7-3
TGTGCCAGCAGCTTAGGACTAGCGGGCCTTTCTGAGCAGTTCTTC
CASSLGLAGLSEQFF
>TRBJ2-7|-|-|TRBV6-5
TGTGCCAGCAGTTACCTAAAGGGAGGAGGAGGCGAGCAGTACTTC
CASSYLKGGGGEQYF
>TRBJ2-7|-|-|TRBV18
TGTGCCAGCTCACCAGGTGTCGGGACTTCGGAAGAGCAGTACTTC
CASSPGVGTSEEQYF
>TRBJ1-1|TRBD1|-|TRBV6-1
TGTGCCACTGACGACAGGGTGGCAACTGAAGCTTTCTTT
CATDDRVATEAFF
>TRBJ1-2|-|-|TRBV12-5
TGTGCTAGTGGTCCCGGAGTCTACACCTTC
CASGPGVYTF
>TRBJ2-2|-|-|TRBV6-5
TGTGCCAGCAGTCGGGCAGGGAACACCGGGGAGCTGTTTTTT
CASSRAGNTGELFF
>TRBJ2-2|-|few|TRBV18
TGTGCCAGCTCACCACAGGGACTCACCACCGGGGAGCTGTTTTTT
CASSPQGLTTGELFF
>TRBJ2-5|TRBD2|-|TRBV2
TGTGCCAGCAGCCCTAGCGGCCCTAAAGAGACCCAGTACTTC
CASSPSGPKETQYF
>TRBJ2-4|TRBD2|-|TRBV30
TGTGCCTGGAGTGCAGCGGGGGAGCTAGCCAAAAACATTCAGTACTTC
CAWSAAGELAKNIQYF
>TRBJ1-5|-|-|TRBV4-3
TGCGCCAGCAGCCAAGATTCAAGCGCTCCGAATAGCAATCAGCCCCAGCATTTT
CASSQDSSAPNSNQPQHF
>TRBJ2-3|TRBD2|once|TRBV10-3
TGTGCCATCAGTCCCCGTGCTTGGTTACGACGGGGGGTCACAGATACGCAGTATTTT
CAISPRAWLRRGVTDTQYF